Listed below are T cell receptor beta chains from one sample, sequenced in a study of blood T cell repertoires in COVID-19. Only in-frame clones appear in the TCRdb table, and some are missing; sequencing was by immunoSEQ multiplex PCR. In the table there are about 250,000 clones, about 89% of which are singletons. The material sequenced was peripheral blood. These receptors came from a woman aged 55-69 years who had recovered from COVID-19. Both conserved end residues are part of each CDR3. The order of the fields is V gene, J gene, CDR3 protein.

TRBV24-1,TRBJ2-5,CATSDVRGQGETQYF
TRBV4-3,TRBJ1-2,CASSQGTGGVYGYTF
TRBV6-5,TRBJ1-1,CASSYSRSGGGEAFF
TRBV9,TRBJ2-3,CASSNYGGLGRSAQYF
TRBV7-2,TRBJ2-1,CASSSGGSSYNEQFF
TRBV5-1,TRBJ2-1,CASSSQGTGAANEQFF
TRBV5-1,TRBJ2-3,CASRQTGGDTQYF
TRBV7-3,TRBJ2-2,CASRYNTGELFF
TRBV7-9,TRBJ1-2,CASSLIDWTGRRSNYGYTF
TRBV5-1,TRBJ1-6,CASSLDKKSSPLHF
TRBV28,TRBJ2-7,CASSLRGLDEQYF
TRBV5-1,TRBJ2-5,CASSPVGSLETQYF
TRBV18,TRBJ1-5,CASSSGLTSNQPQHF
TRBV5-4,TRBJ1-3,CASSLVSTQQGPGNTIYF
TRBV6-4,TRBJ2-1,CASSDRRGGSYNEQFF
TRBV5-4,TRBJ2-7,CASSFGRGENYEQYF
TRBV5-1,TRBJ2-3,CASSPGDSSDTQYF
TRBV28,TRBJ2-7,CASRRGGNYEQYF
TRBV5-1,TRBJ2-5,CASSLAQFQETQYF
TRBV10-1,TRBJ1-1,CASSKRINTEAFF
TRBV18,TRBJ1-6,CASSTRSGDQSPLHF
TRBV6-6,TRBJ2-3,CASSYRAGSTDTQYF
TRBV7-2,TRBJ2-1,CASSLGQASYNEQFF
TRBV5-1,TRBJ1-6,CASSLDSLDNSPLHF
TRBV7-2,TRBJ2-1,CASSSPGTSVNEQFF
TRBV29-1,TRBJ1-2,CSVERVNYGYTF
TRBV9,TRBJ2-7,CASSVGAGGSYEQYF
TRBV7-9,TRBJ2-2,CASSSGTGRQELFF
TRBV28,TRBJ2-5,CASTPATGQNIQETQYF
TRBV6-7,TRBJ1-6,CASSYSFGGKDSYNSPLHF
TRBV7-7,TRBJ2-5,CASSIGLAGTETQYF
TRBV18,TRBJ1-2,CASSPQDSYFTF
TRBV6-4,TRBJ1-2,CASSDGPGEDGYTF
TRBV7-3,TRBJ2-5,CASSPHASGGQTQYF
TRBV7-2,TRBJ1-2,CASSLEVTWAVYGYTF
TRBV3-1/TRBV3-2,TRBJ2-5,CASSQDEGTGGGQTQYF
TRBV7-8,TRBJ1-2,CASSNQDYGYTF
TRBV3-1/TRBV3-2,TRBJ1-2,CASSHPGVNYGYTF
TRBV5-1,TRBJ1-6,CASSATGGGPLHF
TRBV19,TRBJ2-1,CASAGAPSYNEQFF